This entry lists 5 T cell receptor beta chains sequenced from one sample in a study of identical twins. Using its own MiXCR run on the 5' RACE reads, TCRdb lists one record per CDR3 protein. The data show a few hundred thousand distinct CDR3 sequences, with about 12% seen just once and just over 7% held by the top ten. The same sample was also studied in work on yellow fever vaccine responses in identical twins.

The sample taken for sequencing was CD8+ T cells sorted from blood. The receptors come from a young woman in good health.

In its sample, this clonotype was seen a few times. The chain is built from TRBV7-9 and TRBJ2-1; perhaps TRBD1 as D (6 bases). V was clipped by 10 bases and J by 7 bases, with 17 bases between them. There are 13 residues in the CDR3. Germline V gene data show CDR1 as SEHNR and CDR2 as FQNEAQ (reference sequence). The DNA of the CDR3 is TGTGCCACCTTCCCCACAGGGCGTAATGAGCAGTTCTTC. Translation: CATFPTGRNEQFF.

The CDR3 region has the DNA TGTGCCAGCAGCCCCCTAAGGAAAGAGACCCAGTACTTC. Amino acids: CASSPLRKETQYF. The V and J genes are TRBV9 and TRBJ2-5; D gene ambiguous. This CDR3 has 13 amino acids. Germline V CDR1 and CDR2: SGDLS, YYNGEE. V was shortened by 4 bases and J by 3 bases, with 10 bases between the two germline ends.

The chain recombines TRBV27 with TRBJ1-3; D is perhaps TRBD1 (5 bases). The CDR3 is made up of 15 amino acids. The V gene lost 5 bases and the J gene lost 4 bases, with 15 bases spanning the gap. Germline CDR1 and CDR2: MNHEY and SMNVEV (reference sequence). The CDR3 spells CASSRGPVAGNTIYF. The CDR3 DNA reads TGTGCCAGCAGTAGGGGACCCGTGGCCGGAAACACCATATATTTT.

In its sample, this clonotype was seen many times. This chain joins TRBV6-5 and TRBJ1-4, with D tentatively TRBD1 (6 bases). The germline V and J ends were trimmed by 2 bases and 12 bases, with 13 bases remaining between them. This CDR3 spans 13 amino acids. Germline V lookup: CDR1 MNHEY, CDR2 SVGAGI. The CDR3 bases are TGTGCCAGCAGTTACGGAGCCAGGGGTGAACTGTTTTTT. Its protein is CASSYGARGELFF.

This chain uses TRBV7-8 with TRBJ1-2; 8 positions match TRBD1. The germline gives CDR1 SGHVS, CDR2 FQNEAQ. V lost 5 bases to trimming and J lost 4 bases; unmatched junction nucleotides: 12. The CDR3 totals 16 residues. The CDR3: CASSVLPGGGGYGYTF. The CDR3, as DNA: TGTGCCAGCAGCGTATTACCAGGGGGCGGCGGCTATGGCTACACCTTC.